The present entry profiles one T cell receptor beta chain with its context. Deletions cut 4 bases from V and 3 bases from J, with 7 bases between. Germline V gives CDR1 SGHDT, CDR2 YYEEEE. This CDR3 has 13 residues. Naive CD8 populations comprised CD45RO-negative cells positively selected for CCR7, excluding terminally differentiated effector memory CD45RA+ cells. The record originates from a study of shared clonotypes between healthy human individuals. This table comes from immunoSEQ multiplex PCR, and its TCRdb copy is limited to in-frame clones, with some not included. The table includes some 2.1 million clones, roughly 95% detected once.

The V call is TRBV5-6, the J call TRBJ2-2, with D maybe TRBD1 (5 bases). The clonotype was recovered from a man between 18 and 35 years old in good health. Some clones in this sample may be carry-over from other donors' samples. The specimen sequenced was naive CD8+ T cells from PBMCs. Here the CDR3 DNA reads TGTGCCAGCAGCCCCAGGGACACCGGGGAGCTGTTTTTT. Translating gives CASSPRDTGELFF.